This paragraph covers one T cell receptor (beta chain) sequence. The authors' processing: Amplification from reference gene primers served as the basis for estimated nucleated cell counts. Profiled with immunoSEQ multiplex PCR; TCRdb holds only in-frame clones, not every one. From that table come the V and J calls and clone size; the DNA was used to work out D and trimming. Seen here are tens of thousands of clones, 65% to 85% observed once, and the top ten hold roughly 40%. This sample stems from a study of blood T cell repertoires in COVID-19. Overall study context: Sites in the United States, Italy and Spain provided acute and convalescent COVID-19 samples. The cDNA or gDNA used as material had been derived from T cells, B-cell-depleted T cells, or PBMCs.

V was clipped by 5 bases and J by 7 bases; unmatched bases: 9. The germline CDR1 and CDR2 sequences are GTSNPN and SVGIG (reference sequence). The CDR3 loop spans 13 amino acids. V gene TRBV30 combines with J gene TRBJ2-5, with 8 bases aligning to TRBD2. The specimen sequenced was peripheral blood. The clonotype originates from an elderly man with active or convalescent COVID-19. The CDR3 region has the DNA TGTGCCTGGGACCCGGGACTAGAAGGGACCCAGTACTTC. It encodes CAWDPGLEGTQYF.